Presented here are 16 T cell receptor beta chains from one specimen sequenced in a study of T cell repertoires in cytomegalovirus infection. Antigens for these TCRs are unknown. TCRdb itself ran the reads through MiXCR, one entry per CDR3 protein. This table holds 550,000 to 850,000 distinct CDR3 sequences, roughly 36% found once. Sample: cultured PBMCs, taken from culture after CMV antigen stimulation. These receptors originate from a human donor in good health (CMV status not recorded). Some clones in this sample may be carry-over from other donors' samples.

This clonotype was recorded a few times. V usage is TRBV6-2 or TRBV6-3 and J usage is TRBJ2-3, with a tentative D call TRBD1 (8 bases). Trimming removed 6 bases at V and 2 bases at J, with 12 bases between. The germline V gene has CDR1 MNHEY and CDR2 SVGEGT. The length of the CDR3 is 14 residues. CDR3 nucleotide sequence: TGTGCCAGCAGAGCGGGACAGGTCACAGATACGCAGTATTTT. It yields the protein CASRAGQVTDTQYF.

Worth noting for this clonotype: The junction departs from the called germline gene at one end, perhaps through a read error. The chain combines TRBV5-1 with TRBJ2-5; no clear D. The CDR3 runs to 15 residues. Looked up from germline, CDR1 is SGHRS and CDR2 is YFSETQ. CDR3 nucleotide sequence: TGCGCCAGCAGCTTGGGTGGACGGGCCCAAAAGACCCAGTACTTC. It translates to CASSLGGRAQKTQYF.

The chain carries TRBV29-1 and TRBJ2-5, with D hard to call. Germline V CDR1 and CDR2: SQVTM, ANQGSEA. The CDR3 has 12 residues. Between the trimmed V and J ends, which lost 0 bases and 5 bases, there was a span of 7 bases. The DNA for the CDR3 is TGCAGCGTTGAAGACTCTGGGGAGACCCAGTACTTC. Translated, it gives CSVEDSGETQYF.

This clonotype has just a few counts. The chain couples TRBV2 to TRBJ1-1; a weak D match, TRBD1 (5 bases). V dropped 10 bases and J dropped 1 base, with 13 bases sitting between them. Germline CDR1 reads SNHLY; CDR2 reads FYNNEI. This CDR3 is 13 amino acids long. CDR3 in amino acids: CATLGGGNTEAFF. The DNA for the CDR3 is TGTGCCACCCTGGGGGGGGGGAACACTGAAGCTTTCTTT.

The genes are TRBV2 and TRBJ2-1, with D possibly TRBD2 on 6 matching bases. Germline CDR1 SNHLY, CDR2 FYNNEI. The CDR3 runs 14 residues. The ends were cut back, 4 bases at V and 4 bases at J, with 11 bases in the middle. The CDR3 region has the DNA TGTGCCAGCAGTGTCATGGCGGGGTACAATGAGCAGTTCTTC. Its translation: CASSVMAGYNEQFF.

The chain uses TRBV19 and TRBJ1-5, with D maybe TRBD1 (6 bases). The V gene's germline CDR1 is LNHDA and CDR2 SQIVND (reference sequence). CDR3 size: 19 residues. V shed 7 bases and J shed 2 bases, with 27 bases lying between them. The CDR3 sequence is CASIGRAGAVIMGNQPQHF. The CDR3 region has the DNA TGTGCCAGTATAGGCAGGGCGGGGGCCGTCATTATGGGCAATCAGCCCCAGCATTTT.

CDR3 sequence reads: CASSPTVLAGIYNEQFF. Written as DNA, the CDR3 is TGCGCCAGCAGCCCCACGGTACTAGCGGGAATCTACAATGAGCAGTTCTTC. The genes are TRBV5-1 and TRBJ2-1, with TRBD2 identical over 10 bases. The CDR3 is 17 amino acids. The germline CDR1 and CDR2 sequences are SGHRS and YFSETQ. V was clipped by 4 bases and J by 3 bases; unmatched bases: 10. Variable domain in full (rest from reference TRBV5-1 and TRBJ2-1): KAGVTQTPRYLIKTRGQQVTLSCSPISGHRSVSWYQQTPGQGLQFLFEYFSETQRNKGNFPGRFSGRQFSNSRSEMNVSTLELGDSALYLCASSPTVLAGIYNEQFFGPGTRLTVL.

The chain is built from TRBV7-8 and TRBJ2-7; TRBD2 aligns across 8 bases. Germline lookup yields CDR1 SGHVS and CDR2 FQNEAQ. This CDR3 is 15 amino acids long. J gave up 2 bases and V 5 bases, and 8 bases lay outside the gene matches. This chain's CDR3 is CASSRREGRTYEQYF. As DNA, the CDR3 is TGTGCCAGCAGCCGCCGGGAGGGGCGCACCTACGAGCAGTACTTC.

This chain connects TRBV7-2 to TRBJ2-5, with a possible D match to TRBD2 (6 bases). CDR3 size: 16 residues. Trimming took off 2 bases at V and 1 base at J, with 14 bases between the two ends. CDR1 and CDR2 from the germline V gene are SGHTA and FQGNSA. The CDR3 region is CASSLWLGGFQETQYF. DNA of the CDR3: TGTGCCAGCAGCTTATGGTTGGGGGGTTTCCAAGAGACCCAGTACTTC.

CDR3 amino acids: CASSPRRGTPYEQYF. CDR3 in DNA: TGTGCCAGCAGCCCGCGCAGGGGTACCCCCTACGAGCAGTACTTC. The gene calls are TRBV7-8 and TRBJ2-7; D is perhaps TRBD1 (6 bases). V lost 5 bases, J lost 2 bases, and 16 bases lay in between. CDR3 length equals 15 residues. Germline V CDR1 and CDR2: SGHVS, FQNEAQ.

There are a few counts of this clonotype. The CDR3 region has the DNA TGTGCCAGCAGGAAGGGGCAGCTGAACACTGAAGCTTTCTTT. Translation gives CASRKGQLNTEAFF. This chain connects TRBV12-3 or TRBV12-4 to TRBJ1-1; tentative D call: TRBD1 (5 bases). The CDR3 length is 14 residues. With 6 bases removed from V and 0 bases from J, the gap between germline ends came to 11 bases.

The V and J genes are TRBV7-9 and TRBJ2-7; 8 nucleotides agree with TRBD1. Germline CDR1 reads SEHNR; CDR2 reads FQNEAQ (reference sequence). This CDR3 comprises 15 residues. J lost 2 bases, V lost 5 bases, and 8 bases had no gene match. For the CDR3, the DNA is TGTGCCAGCAGCCAAGGGGACAGGTACCCCTACGAGCAGTACTTC. Its protein is CASSQGDRYPYEQYF.

This clonotype came up a few times. The chain combines TRBV7-9 with TRBJ2-3, with D maybe TRBD1 (6 bases). V shed 3 bases and J shed 1 base, with 11 bases lying between them. This CDR3 comprises 15 residues. The germline V gene has CDR1 SEHNR and CDR2 FQNEAQ (reference sequence). The CDR3 sequence is CASSLTGAGTDTQYF. The DNA for the CDR3 is TGTGCCAGCAGCTTGACAGGAGCGGGCACAGATACGCAGTATTTT.

The J gene is TRBJ2-1, the V gene TRBV7-8, with 9 nucleotides matching TRBD2. The CDR3 loop spans 16 amino acids. The V gene's germline CDR1 is SGHVS and CDR2 FQNEAQ. V shed 1 base and J 8 bases; nucleotides not matched to a gene: 9. The CDR3 bases are TGTGCCAGCAGCTTAGTCGACCTAGCGGGAATGGATGAGCAGTTCTTC. Amino acid sequence: CASSLVDLAGMDEQFF.

The V and J genes are TRBV4-1 and TRBJ2-7; D is unresolved. Trimming shortened V by 4 bases and J by 3 bases, and 13 bases separated the two germline ends. Germline V CDR1 and CDR2: MGHRA, YSYEKL. This CDR3 comprises 14 residues. The CDR3, as DNA: TGCGCCAGCAGCCCCCTCCAGAGGAGCTACGAGCAGTACTTC. Its translation: CASSPLQRSYEQYF.

This clonotype has at least ten counts. The chain has TRBV7-2 and TRBJ2-5; unclear D gene. Germline CDR1 reads SGHTA; CDR2 reads FQGNSA. This CDR3 has 14 residues. The V and J ends lost 1 base and 5 bases respectively, with 11 bases between them. The CDR3 protein is CASSLGPRRETQYF. The CDR3 DNA reads TGTGCCAGCAGCTTAGGTCCGCGTCGGGAGACCCAGTACTTC.